This entry lists 10 T cell receptor beta chains sequenced from one sample in a study of T cell clonality in common variable immunodeficiency. Study-wide points: In common variable immunodeficiency, TCR beta chains reportedly carried fewer deletions and N-nucleotide insertions.

These receptors' targets are unknown. Sequenced by immunoSEQ multiplex PCR; TCRdb stores in-frame clones only, minus some. Recorded here are about 23,000 clones, none singletons. Sequencing was done on a sample of peripheral blood mononuclear cells. The receptors were gathered from a human donor with common variable immunodeficiency.

In this sample, this clone turned up many times. From the germline J gene comes the end of the CDR3, since the read stops 3 residues before it. This chain uses TRBV13 with TRBJ2-5; TRBD1 is a possible D gene (6 bases). Germline values: CDR1 PRHDT, CDR2 FYEKMQ (reference sequence). The CDR3 covers 15 residues. Trimming took 1 base from V and 2 from J, leaving 11 bases between them. CDR3 loop: CASSLEGQQQETQYF. The DNA read from the CDR3 is TGTGCCAGCAGCTTAGAGGGACAACAACAAGAGACC.

This clone has just a few counts. The observed sequence ends 3 residues before the CDR3 terminus, with the missing tail filled in from the germline J gene. V gene TRBV30 combines with J gene TRBJ2-2, with D possibly TRBD1 on 6 matching bases. The CDR3 contains 17 residues. Per the germline V gene, CDR1 is GTSNPN and CDR2 is SVGIG (reference sequence). Deletions cut 3 bases from V and 4 bases from J, with 21 bases between. The covered CDR3 bases are TGTGCCTGGAGGCGTCCCTCCCGGGACATCGTCACCGGGGAG. It specifies CAWRRPSRDIVTGE. The whole CDR3 region reads CAWRRPSRDIVTGELFF.

In its sample, this clone was seen a few times. The observed sequence ends 3 residues before the CDR3 terminus, with the missing tail filled in from the germline J gene. The chain is built from TRBV20-1 and TRBJ2-7; D remains unclear. Germline CDR1 reads DFQATT; CDR2 reads SNEGSKA (reference sequence). The ends were cut back, 3 bases at V and 5 bases at J, with 8 bases in the middle. This CDR3 has 11 amino acids. The chain's CDR3 is CSARVVDEQYF. The CDR3 DNA, read in part, is TGCAGTGCTAGGGTAGTGGACGAG.

This clone was seen a handful of times. The CDR3 is cut off 3 residues early in the read; its end comes from the germline J gene. V is TRBV7-3 and J is TRBJ2-1; TRBD2 agrees at 9 bases. The V gene's germline CDR1 is SGHTA and CDR2 FQGTGA. This CDR3 spans 17 amino acids. Trimming cost V 5 bases and J 4 bases; bases outside gene matches: 12. The part of the CDR3 DNA that was read is TGTGCCAGCAGCCCAGGCCCCCTAGCGGGGCGTTACAATGAG. Protein: CASSPGPLAGRYNE. The CDR3 as a whole reads CASSPGPLAGRYNEQFF.

This clone was counted a few times. The read is 3 residues too short to cover the CDR3 end, so that end is filled in from the germline J gene. The chain recombines TRBV19 with TRBJ1-1; 9 positions match TRBD1. The germline V gene encodes CDR1 LNHDA and CDR2 SQIVND (reference sequence). V gave up 5 bases and J gave up 5 bases; unmatched junction bases: 9. This CDR3 region has 15 residues. The CDR3 DNA, read in part, is TGTGCCAGTAGTCGAGGCGGGACAGGGTTTACTGAA. Encoded protein: CASSRGGTGFTE. The full CDR3 is CASSRGGTGFTEAFF.

About this clone itself: The read terminates 3 residues before the CDR3 end, so the remaining end is supplied by the germline J gene. The V call is TRBV5-5, the J call TRBJ2-7, with D possibly matching TRBD2 (5 bases). The V end was cut by 1 base, the J end by 2 bases, with 13 bases between. The CDR3 length is 15 residues. CDR1 and CDR2 (germline): SGHKS, YYEKEE (reference sequence). CDR3 residues: CASSLIGGAPYEQYF. Incomplete CDR3 DNA: TGTGCCAGCAGCTTGATCGGAGGAGCGCCCTACGAG.

This clone appeared many times. The CDR3 end is not reached by the read, which stops 3 residues before it; the germline J gene fills it in. The rearrangement links TRBV20-1 to TRBJ2-3, with 11 bases matching TRBD2. The ends lost 3 bases at V and 0 bases at J; junction bases unmatched: 5. The CDR3 consists of 16 residues. In germline, CDR1 is DFQATT, CDR2 SNEGSKA (reference sequence). The part of the CDR3 DNA that was read is TGCAGTGCTAGCCTAGCGGGGGGAAGCAGCACAGATACG. Protein sequence: CSASLAGGSSTDT. Given in full, the CDR3 is CSASLAGGSSTDTQYF.

This clone was picked up a small number of times. The read ends 3 residues shy of where the CDR3 ends; the end is completed using the germline J gene. The rearrangement uses TRBV2 and TRBJ1-2; the D is unclear. This CDR3 region has 14 residues. Trimming stripped 2 bases from V and 2 bases from J, with 9 bases between. Germline lookup yields CDR1 SNHLY and CDR2 FYNNEI. The sequenced part of the CDR3 DNA is TGTGCCAGCAGTGAAAGGTTTATCAACTATGGC. It yields the protein CASSERFINYG. The entire CDR3 protein is CASSERFINYGYTF.

In regard to this clone: The CDR3 extends 3 residues past the end of the read, so its final part is completed from the germline J gene. The chain uses TRBV20-1 and TRBJ2-1; tentative D call: TRBD2 (5 bases). The CDR3 runs 16 residues. Germline lookup yields CDR1 DFQATT and CDR2 SNEGSKA (reference sequence). The germline V and J ends were trimmed by 3 bases and 6 bases, with 21 bases remaining between them. The CDR3: CSARAVGGERTNEQFF. The CDR3 DNA, read in part, is TGCAGTGCTAGGGCCGTCGGCGGAGAGCGGACCAATGAG.

This clone was recorded many times. CDR3 DNA, as far as it was read: TGCGCCAGCAGCTTCGGCGGCGCATCAGATACG. Translating it yields CASSFGGASDT. The CDR3 in its entirety is CASSFGGASDTQYF. V usage is TRBV5-1 and J usage is TRBJ2-3; D not resolved. From the germline J gene comes the end of the CDR3, since the read stops 3 residues before it. This CDR3 has 14 residues. The germline V gene encodes CDR1 SGHRS and CDR2 YFSETQ. V lost 2 bases and J 4 bases, leaving 11 bases between the germline ends.